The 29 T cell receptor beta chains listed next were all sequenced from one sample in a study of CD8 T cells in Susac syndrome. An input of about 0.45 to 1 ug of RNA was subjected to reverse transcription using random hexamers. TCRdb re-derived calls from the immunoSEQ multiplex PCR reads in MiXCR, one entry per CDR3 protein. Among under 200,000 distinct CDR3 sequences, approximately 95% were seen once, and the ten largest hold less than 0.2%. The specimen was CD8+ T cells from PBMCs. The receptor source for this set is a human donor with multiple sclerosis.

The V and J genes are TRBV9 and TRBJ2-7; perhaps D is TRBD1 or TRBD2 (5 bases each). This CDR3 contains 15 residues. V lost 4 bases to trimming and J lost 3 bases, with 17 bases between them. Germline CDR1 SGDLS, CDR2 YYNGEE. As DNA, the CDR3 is TGTGCCAGCAGCCCGGACGGGGCGGTCAACTACGAGCAGTACTTC. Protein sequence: CASSPDGAVNYEQYF.

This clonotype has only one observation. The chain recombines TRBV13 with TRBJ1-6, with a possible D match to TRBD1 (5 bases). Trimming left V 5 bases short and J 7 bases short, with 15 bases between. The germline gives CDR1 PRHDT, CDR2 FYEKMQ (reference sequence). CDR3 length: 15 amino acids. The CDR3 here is CASSPQLGDNSPLHF. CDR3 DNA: TGTGCCAGCAGCCCACAGCTAGGGGACAATTCACCCCTCCACTTT.

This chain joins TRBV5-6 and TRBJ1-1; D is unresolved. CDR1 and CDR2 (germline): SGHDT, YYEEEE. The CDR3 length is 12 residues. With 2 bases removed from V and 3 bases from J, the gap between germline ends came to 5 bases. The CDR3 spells CASSFMDTEAFF. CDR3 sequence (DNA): TGTGCCAGCAGCTTTATGGACACTGAAGCTTTCTTT.

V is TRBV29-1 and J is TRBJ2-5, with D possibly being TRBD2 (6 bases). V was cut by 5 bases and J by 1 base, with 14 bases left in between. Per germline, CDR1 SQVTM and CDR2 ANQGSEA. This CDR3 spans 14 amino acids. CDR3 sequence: CSVLDVGGQETQYF. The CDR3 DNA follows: TGCAGCGTTCTGGACGTGGGGGGCCAAGAGACCCAGTACTTC.

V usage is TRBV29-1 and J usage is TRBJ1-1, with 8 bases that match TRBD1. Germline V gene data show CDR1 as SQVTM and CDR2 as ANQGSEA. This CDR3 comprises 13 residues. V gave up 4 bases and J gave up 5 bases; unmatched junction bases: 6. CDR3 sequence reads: CSVVTGGRTEAFF. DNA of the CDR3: TGCAGCGTTGTAACAGGGGGTAGGACTGAAGCTTTCTTT.

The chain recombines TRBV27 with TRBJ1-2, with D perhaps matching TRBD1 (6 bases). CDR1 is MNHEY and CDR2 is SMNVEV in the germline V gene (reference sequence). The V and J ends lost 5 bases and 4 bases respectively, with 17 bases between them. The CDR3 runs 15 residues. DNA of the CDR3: TGTGCCAGCAGTACTCAACCAGGGGCTTCCTATGGCTACACCTTC. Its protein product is CASSTQPGASYGYTF.

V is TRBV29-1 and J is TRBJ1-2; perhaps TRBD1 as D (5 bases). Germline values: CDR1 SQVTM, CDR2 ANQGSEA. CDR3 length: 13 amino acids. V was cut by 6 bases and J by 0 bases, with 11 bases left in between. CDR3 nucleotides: TGCAGCGTAGAGGGGACGGCTAACTATGGCTACACCTTC. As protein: CSVEGTANYGYTF.

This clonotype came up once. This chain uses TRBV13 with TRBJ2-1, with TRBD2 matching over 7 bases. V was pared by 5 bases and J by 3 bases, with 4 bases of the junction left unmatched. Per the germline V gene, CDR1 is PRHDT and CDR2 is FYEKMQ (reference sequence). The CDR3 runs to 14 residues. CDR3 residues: CASSLRDYYNEQFF. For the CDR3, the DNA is TGTGCCAGCAGCCTCCGGGACTACTACAATGAGCAGTTCTTC.

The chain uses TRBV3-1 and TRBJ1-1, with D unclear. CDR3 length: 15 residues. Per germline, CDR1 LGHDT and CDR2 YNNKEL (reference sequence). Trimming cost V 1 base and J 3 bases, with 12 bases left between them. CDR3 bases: TGTGCCAGCAGCCAAGGTGGAGTGGTGTACACTGAAGCTTTCTTT. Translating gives CASSQGGVVYTEAFF.

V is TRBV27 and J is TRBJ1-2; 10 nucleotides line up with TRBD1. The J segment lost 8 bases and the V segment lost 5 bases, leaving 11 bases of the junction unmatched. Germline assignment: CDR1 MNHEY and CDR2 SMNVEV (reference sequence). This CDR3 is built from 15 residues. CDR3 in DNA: TGTGCCAGCAGTATTAACCGACAGGGGGCGCAGGGCTACACCTTC. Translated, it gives CASSINRQGAQGYTF.

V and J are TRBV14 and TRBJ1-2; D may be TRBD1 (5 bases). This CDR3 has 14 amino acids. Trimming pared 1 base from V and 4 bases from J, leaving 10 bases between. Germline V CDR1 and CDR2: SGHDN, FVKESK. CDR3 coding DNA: TGTGCCAGCAGCCAAGGGACAAGTGTCTATGGCTACACCTTC. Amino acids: CASSQGTSVYGYTF.

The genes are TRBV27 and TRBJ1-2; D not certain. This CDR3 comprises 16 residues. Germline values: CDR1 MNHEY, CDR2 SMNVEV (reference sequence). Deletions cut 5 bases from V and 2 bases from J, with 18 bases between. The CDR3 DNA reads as TGTGCCAGCAGTCATCTAAATGAACAGCGAAACTATGGCTACACCTTC. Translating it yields CASSHLNEQRNYGYTF.

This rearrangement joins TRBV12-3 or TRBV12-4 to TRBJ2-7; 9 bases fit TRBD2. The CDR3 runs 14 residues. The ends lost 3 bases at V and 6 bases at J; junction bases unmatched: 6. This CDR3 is CASSFSLAGSEQYF. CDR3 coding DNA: TGTGCCAGCAGTTTCAGCCTAGCGGGAAGCGAGCAGTACTTC.

In DNA, the CDR3 is TGTGCCAGCAGGGGGGACGGATCGACCGACGAGCAGTACTTC. This codes for CASRGDGSTDEQYF. The chain has TRBV6-5 and TRBJ2-7, with D possibly being TRBD1 or TRBD2 (5 bases each). Germline CDR1 reads MNHEY; CDR2 reads SVGAGI. The V end was cut by 6 bases, the J end by 5 bases, with 17 bases between. The CDR3 sequence is 14 residues long.

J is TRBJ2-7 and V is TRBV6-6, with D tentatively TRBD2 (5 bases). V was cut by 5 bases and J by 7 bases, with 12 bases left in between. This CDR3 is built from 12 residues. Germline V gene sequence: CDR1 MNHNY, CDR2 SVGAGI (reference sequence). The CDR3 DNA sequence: TGTGCCAGCAGTGCCGGGGTCGATGAGCAGTACTTC. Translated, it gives CASSAGVDEQYF.

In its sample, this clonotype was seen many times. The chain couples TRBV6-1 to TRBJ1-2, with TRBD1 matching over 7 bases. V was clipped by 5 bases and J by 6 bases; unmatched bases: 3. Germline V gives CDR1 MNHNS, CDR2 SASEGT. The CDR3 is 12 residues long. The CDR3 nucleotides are TGTGCCAGCAGTTTTGACAGGGATGGCTACACCTTC. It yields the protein CASSFDRDGYTF.

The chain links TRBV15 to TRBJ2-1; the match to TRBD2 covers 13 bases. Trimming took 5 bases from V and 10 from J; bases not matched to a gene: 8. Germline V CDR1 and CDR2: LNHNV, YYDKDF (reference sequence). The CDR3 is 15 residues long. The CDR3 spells CATSGRLAGGREQFF. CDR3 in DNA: TGTGCCACCAGCGGCCGACTAGCGGGAGGAAGGGAGCAGTTCTTC.

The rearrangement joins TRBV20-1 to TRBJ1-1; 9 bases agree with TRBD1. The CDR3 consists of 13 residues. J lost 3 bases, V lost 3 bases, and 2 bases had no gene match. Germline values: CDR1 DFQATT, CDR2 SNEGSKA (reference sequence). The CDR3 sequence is CSASGDRDTEAFF. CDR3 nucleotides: TGCAGTGCTAGCGGGGACAGGGACACTGAAGCTTTCTTT.

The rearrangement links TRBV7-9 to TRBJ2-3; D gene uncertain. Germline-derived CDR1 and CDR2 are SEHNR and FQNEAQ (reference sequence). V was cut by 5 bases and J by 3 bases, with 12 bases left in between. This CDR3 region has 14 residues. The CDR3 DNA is TGTGCCAGCAGCCCCACCGCCCGGACAGATACGCAGTATTTT. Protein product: CASSPTARTDTQYF.

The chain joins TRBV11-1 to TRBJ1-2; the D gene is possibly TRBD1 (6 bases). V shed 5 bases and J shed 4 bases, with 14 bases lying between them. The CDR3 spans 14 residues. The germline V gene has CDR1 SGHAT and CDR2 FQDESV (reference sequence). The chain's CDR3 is CASSGRTEPYGYTF. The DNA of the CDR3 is TGTGCCAGCAGCGGGCGGACAGAACCCTATGGCTACACCTTC.

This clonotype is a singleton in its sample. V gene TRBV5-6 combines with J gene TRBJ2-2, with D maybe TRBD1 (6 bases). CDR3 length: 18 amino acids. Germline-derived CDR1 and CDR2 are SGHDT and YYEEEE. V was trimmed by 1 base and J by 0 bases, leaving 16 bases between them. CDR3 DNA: TGTGCCAGCAGCTTGATCCCCTTTGGACAGTCGAACACCGGGGAGCTGTTTTTT. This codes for CASSLIPFGQSNTGELFF. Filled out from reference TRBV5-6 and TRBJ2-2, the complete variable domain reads DAGVTQSPTHLIKTRGQQVTLRCSPKSGHDTVSWYQQALGQGPQFIFQYYEEEERQRGNFPDRFSGHQFPNYSSELNVNALLLGDSALYLCASSLIPFGQSNTGELFFGEGSRLTVL.

Written as DNA, the CDR3 is TGCGCCAGCAGCACTAGCGGGAGCGACTCCTACAATGAGCAGTTCTTC. This codes for CASSTSGSDSYNEQFF. This sequence joins TRBV5-1 and TRBJ2-1, with 11 bases matching TRBD2. The V gene end was trimmed by 4 bases and the J gene end by 0 bases; junction bases not matched to a gene: 3. CDR3 length: 16 amino acids. From germline, CDR1 is SGHRS and CDR2 YFSETQ.

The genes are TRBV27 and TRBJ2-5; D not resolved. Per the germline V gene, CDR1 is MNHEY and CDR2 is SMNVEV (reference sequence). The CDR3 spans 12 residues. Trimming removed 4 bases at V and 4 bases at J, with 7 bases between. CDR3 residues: CASSSGGETQYF. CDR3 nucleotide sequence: TGTGCCAGCAGTTCGGGTGGAGAGACCCAGTACTTC.

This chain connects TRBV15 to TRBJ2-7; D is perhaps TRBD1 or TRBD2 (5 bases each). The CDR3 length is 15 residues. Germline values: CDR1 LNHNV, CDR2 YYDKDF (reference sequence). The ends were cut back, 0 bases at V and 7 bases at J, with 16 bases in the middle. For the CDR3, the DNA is TGTGCCACCAGCAGAGATTGGGGCCAGACTACGGAGCAGTACTTC. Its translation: CATSRDWGQTTEQYF.

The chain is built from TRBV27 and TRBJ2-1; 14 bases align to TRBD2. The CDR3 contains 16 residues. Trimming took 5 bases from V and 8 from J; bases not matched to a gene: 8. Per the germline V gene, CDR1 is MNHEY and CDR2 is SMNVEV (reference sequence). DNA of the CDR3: TGTGCCAGCAGTCTCCGACTAGCGGGAGGGCCATATGAGCAGTTCTTC. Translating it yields CASSLRLAGGPYEQFF.

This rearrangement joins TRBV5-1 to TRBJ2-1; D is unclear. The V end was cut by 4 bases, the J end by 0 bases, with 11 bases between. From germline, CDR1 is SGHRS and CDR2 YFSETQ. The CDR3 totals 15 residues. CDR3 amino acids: CASSKSYPSYNEQFF. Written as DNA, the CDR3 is TGCGCCAGCAGCAAGTCCTATCCCTCCTACAATGAGCAGTTCTTC.

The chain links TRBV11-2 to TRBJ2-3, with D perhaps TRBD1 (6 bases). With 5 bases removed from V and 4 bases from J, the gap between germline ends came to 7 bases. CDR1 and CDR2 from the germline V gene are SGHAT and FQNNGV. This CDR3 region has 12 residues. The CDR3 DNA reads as TGTGCCAGCAGCGCAGGGGCAGATACGCAGTATTTT. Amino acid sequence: CASSAGADTQYF. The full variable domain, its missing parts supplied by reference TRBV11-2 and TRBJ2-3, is EAGVAQSPRYKIIEKRQSVAFWCNPISGHATLYWYQQILGQGPKLLIQFQNNGVVDDSQLPKDRFSAERLKGVDSTLKIQPAKLEDSAVYLCASSAGADTQYFGPGTRLTVL.

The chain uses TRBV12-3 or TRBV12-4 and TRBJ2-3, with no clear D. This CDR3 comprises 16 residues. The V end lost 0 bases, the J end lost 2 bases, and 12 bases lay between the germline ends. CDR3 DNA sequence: TGTGCCAGCAGTTTAGCGGAAGCGTTCCCCACAGATACGCAGTATTTT. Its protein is CASSLAEAFPTDTQYF.

DNA for the CDR3: TGCAGTGCTAGAGGGGCTAGCGGGAGCCAAGGCCCCGCCTACAATGAGCAGTTCTTC. This translates into CSARGASGSQGPAYNEQFF. The chain employs TRBV20-1 and TRBJ2-1; 10 nucleotides match TRBD2. CDR1 and CDR2 from the germline V gene are DFQATT and SNEGSKA (reference sequence). CDR3 length equals 19 residues. V trimming: 1 base; J trimming: 2 bases; junction bases outside the gene matches: 14.